Presented here are 4 T cell receptor beta chains from one specimen sequenced in a study of shared clonotypes between healthy human individuals. Here immunoSEQ multiplex PCR was the method, and the copy in TCRdb shows in-frame clones only, minus some. This table holds fewer than 3 million clones, roughly 90% found once. The sequencing input was naive CD4+ T cells from PBMCs. The sample's subset: CD45RA+ positively selected. The receptors derive from a man aged 18 to 29 in good health. Some clones in this sample may be carry-over from other donors' samples.

This rearrangement joins TRBV28 to TRBJ1-2, with a tentative D call TRBD1 (6 bases). This CDR3 region has 14 residues. Germline lookup yields CDR1 MDHEN and CDR2 SYDVKM. The V gene lost 8 bases and the J gene lost 3 bases, with 16 bases spanning the gap. CDR3 amino acids: CASGGGGAYYGYTF. CDR3 coding DNA: TGTGCCAGCGGGGGCGGAGGGGCCTACTATGGCTACACCTTC.

The chain combines TRBV6-4 with TRBJ1-4; D gene ambiguous. From germline, CDR1 is MRHNA and CDR2 SNTAGT. The CDR3 spans 14 residues. V lost 5 bases and J lost 8, with 15 bases in between. The DNA of the CDR3 is TGTGCCAGCAGTCCTACGGAGGGAAGGGAAAAACTGTTTTTT. This encodes CASSPTEGREKLFF.

The CDR3 sequence is CASSQPRGGMRTGELFF. The CDR3 DNA reads as TGCGCCAGCAGCCAACCAAGAGGCGGGATGAGGACCGGGGAGCTGTTTTTT. V gene TRBV4-1 combines with J gene TRBJ2-2; tentatively, D is TRBD2 (6 bases). The CDR3 length is 17 residues. V dropped 2 bases and J dropped 5 bases, with 18 bases sitting between them. Germline-derived CDR1 and CDR2 are MGHRA and YSYEKL.

CDR3 amino acids: CASSWRQGGDNQPQHF. CDR3 bases: TGTGCCAGCTCATGGCGACAGGGGGGCGACAATCAGCCCCAGCATTTT. The rearrangement links TRBV18 to TRBJ1-5; 9 nucleotides agree with TRBD1. V lost 5 bases, J lost 3 bases, and 8 bases stayed unmatched. From germline, CDR1 is KGHSH and CDR2 LQKENI. The CDR3 has 16 residues.